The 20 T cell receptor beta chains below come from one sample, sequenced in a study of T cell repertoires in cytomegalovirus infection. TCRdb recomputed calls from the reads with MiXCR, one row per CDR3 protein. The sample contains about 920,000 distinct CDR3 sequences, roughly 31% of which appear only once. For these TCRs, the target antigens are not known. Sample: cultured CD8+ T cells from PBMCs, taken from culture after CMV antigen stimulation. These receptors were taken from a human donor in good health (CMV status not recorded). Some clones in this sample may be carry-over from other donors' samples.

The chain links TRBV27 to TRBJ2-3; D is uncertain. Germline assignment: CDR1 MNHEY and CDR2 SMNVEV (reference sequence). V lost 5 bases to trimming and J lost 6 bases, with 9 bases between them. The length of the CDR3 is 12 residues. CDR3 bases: TGTGCCAGCAGTACCTCTAAGGATACGCAGTATTTT. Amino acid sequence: CASSTSKDTQYF.

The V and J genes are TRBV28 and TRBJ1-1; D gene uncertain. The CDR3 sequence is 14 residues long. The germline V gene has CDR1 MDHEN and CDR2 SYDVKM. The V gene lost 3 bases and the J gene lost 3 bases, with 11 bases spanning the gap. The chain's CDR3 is CASSFQTPYTEAFF. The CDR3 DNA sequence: TGTGCCAGCAGTTTTCAGACGCCCTACACTGAAGCTTTCTTT.

The CDR3 DNA follows: TGTGCCATCTCGACGAGGACAGGGCAGCCCAGGGGGCAGTTCTTC. It encodes CAISTRTGQPRGQFF. The chain is built from TRBV19 and TRBJ2-1; 8 nucleotides line up with TRBD1. The CDR3 length is 15 residues. Trimming cost V 10 bases and J 12 bases; bases outside gene matches: 20. Germline V gene lookup returns CDR1 LNHDA and CDR2 SQIVND (reference sequence).

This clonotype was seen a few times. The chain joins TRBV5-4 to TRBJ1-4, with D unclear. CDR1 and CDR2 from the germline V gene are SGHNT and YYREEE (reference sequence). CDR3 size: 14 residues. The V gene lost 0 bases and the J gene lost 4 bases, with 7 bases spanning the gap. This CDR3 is CASSLELDNEKLFF. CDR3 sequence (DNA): TGTGCCAGCAGCTTGGAACTTGATAATGAAAAACTGTTTTTT.

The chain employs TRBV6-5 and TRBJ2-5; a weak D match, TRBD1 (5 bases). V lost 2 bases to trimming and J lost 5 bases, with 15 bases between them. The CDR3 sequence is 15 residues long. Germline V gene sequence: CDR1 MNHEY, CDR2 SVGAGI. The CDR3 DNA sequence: TGTGCCAGCAGTTACCGGGCAGGGATATCGGAGACCCAGTACTTC. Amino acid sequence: CASSYRAGISETQYF.

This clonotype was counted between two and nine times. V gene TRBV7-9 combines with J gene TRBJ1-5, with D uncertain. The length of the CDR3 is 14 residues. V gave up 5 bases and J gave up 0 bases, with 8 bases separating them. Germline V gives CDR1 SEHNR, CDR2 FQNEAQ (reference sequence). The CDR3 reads CASSDNYSNQPQHF. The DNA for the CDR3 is TGTGCCAGCAGCGATAATTATAGCAATCAGCCCCAGCATTTT.

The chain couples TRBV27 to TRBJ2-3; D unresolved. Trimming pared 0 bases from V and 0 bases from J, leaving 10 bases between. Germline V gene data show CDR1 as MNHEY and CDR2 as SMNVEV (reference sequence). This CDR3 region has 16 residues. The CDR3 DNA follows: TGTGCCAGCAGTTTATCCTGGCTCAGGAGCACAGATACGCAGTATTTT. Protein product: CASSLSWLRSTDTQYF.

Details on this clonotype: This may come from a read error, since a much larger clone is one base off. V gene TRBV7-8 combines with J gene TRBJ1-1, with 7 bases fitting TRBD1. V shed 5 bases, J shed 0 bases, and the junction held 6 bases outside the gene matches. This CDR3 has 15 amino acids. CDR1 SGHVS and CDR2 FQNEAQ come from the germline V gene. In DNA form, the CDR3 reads TGTGCCAGCAGCCAGGACAGGACCATGAACACTGAAGCTTTCTTT. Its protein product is CASSQDRTMNTEAFF.

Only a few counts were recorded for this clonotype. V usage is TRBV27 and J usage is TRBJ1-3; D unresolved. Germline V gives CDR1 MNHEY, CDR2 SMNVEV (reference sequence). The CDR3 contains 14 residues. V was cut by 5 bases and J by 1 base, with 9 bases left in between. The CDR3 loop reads CASSPHGSGNTIYF. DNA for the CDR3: TGTGCCAGCAGTCCCCATGGATCTGGAAACACCATATATTTT.

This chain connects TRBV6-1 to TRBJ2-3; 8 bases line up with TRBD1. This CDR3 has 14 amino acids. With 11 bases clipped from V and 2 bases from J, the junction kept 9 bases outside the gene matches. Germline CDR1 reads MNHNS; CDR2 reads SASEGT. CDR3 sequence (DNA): TGTGCCGGGGGACAGGTCGAAAACACAGATACGCAGTATTTT. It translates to CAGGQVENTDTQYF.

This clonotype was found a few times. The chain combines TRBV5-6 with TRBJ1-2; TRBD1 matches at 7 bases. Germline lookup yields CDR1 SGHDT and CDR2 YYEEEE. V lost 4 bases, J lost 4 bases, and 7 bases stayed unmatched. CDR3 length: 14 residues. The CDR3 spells CASSTGQKFYGYTF. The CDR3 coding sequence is TGTGCCAGCAGCACGGGACAGAAATTCTATGGCTACACCTTC.

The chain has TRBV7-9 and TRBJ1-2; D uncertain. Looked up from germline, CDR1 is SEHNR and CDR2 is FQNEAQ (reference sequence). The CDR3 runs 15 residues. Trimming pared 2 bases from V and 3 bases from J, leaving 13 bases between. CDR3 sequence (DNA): TGTGCCAGCAGCTTAAGTGAGGTGAGGCACTATGGCTACACCTTC. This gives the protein CASSLSEVRHYGYTF.

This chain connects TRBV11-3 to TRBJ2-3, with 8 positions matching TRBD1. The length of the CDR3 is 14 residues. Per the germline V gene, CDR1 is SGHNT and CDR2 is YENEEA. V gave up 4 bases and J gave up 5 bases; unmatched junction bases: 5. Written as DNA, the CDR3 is TGTGCCAGCAGCTCCTACAGGGGGGAAGATACGCAGTATTTT. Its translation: CASSSYRGEDTQYF.

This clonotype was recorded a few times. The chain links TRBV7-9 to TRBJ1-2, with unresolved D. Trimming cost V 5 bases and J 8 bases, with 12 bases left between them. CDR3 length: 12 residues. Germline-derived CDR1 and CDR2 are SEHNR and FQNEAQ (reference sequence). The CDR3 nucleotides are TGTGCCAGCAGCCCTACCGTCGACGGCTACACCTTC. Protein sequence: CASSPTVDGYTF.

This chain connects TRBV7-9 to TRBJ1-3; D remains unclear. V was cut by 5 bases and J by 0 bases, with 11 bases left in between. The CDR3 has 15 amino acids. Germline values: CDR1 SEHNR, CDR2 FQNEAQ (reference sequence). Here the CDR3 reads CASSESWSSGNTIYF. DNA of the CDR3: TGTGCCAGCAGCGAGAGTTGGAGCTCTGGAAACACCATATATTTT.

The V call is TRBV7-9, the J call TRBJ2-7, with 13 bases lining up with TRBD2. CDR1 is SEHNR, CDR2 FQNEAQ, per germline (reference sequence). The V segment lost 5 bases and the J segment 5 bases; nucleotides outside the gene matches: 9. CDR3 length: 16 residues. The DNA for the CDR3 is TGTGCCAGCAGCCGAGCCGGGACTAGCGGGGCCCACGAGCAGTACTTC. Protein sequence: CASSRAGTSGAHEQYF.

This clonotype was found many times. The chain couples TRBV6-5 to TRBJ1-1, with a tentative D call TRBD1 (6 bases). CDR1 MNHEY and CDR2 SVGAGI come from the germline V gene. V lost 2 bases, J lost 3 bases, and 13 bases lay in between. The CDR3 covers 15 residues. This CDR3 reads CASSYIGGQDTEAFF. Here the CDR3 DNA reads TGTGCCAGCAGTTACATTGGGGGCCAGGACACTGAAGCTTTCTTT.

CDR3 residues: CATRGRGSLWDEQFF. The CDR3 DNA reads TGTGCCACCCGTGGGAGGGGATCACTTTGGGATGAGCAGTTCTTC. This rearrangement joins TRBV12-3 or TRBV12-4 to TRBJ2-1, with 7 bases matching TRBD2. Losses at the gene ends were 10 bases for V and 8 bases for J; bases not matched to a gene: 17. The CDR3 spans 15 residues.

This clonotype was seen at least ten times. The CDR3 reads CASSPIGVVGAFF. In nucleotides, the CDR3 is TGTGCCAGCAGTCCGATCGGGGTAGTTGGTGCTTTCTTT. The chain is built from TRBV12-3 or TRBV12-4 and TRBJ1-1; D unclear. The germline V and J ends were trimmed by 5 bases and 11 bases, with 18 bases remaining between them. The CDR3 covers 13 residues.

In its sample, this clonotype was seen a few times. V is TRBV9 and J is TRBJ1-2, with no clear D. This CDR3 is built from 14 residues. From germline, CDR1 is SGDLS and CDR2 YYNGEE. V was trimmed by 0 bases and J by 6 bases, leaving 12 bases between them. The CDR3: CASSVATTANGYTF. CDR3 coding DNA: TGTGCCAGCAGCGTAGCTACTACAGCCAATGGCTACACCTTC.